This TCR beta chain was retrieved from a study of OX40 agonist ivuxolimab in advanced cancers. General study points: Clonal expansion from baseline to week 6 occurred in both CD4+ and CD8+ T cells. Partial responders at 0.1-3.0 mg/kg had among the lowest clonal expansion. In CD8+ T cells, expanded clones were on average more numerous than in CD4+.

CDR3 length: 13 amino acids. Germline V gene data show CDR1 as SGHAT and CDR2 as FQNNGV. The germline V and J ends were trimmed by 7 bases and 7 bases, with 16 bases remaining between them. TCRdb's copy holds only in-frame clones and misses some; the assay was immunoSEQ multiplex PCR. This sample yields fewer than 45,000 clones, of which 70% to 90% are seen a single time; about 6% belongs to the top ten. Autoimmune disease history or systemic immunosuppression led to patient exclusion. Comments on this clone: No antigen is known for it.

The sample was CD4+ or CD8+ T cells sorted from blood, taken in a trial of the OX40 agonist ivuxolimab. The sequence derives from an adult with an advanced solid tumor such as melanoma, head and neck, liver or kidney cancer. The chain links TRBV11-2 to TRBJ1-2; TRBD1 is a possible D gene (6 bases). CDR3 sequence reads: CASNLGGAVGYTF. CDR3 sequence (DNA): TGTGCCAGCAACCTGGGGGGGGCCGTTGGCTACACCTTC.